This T cell receptor (beta chain) was captured in a study of cytomegalovirus exposure and HLA in healthy donors. Germline CDR1 and CDR2: MGHRA and YSYEKL. The CDR3 consists of 16 residues. Unmatched junction bases numbered 7, after V lost 4 bases and J lost 6 bases. 13 Jbeta primers and 60 Vbeta primers were used for the PCR. Some clones are missing from TCRdb's copy, which holds only in-frame ones; the method was immunoSEQ multiplex PCR. The table has hundreds of thousands of clones, 60% to 80% seen once. Study-wide points: In a later analysis, about 17,000 TCR beta sequences were associated with HLA alleles at 0.05 false discovery rate. Most TCR beta V segments were productive about 87% or about 30% of the time in an earlier analysis.

Concerning this clone: The antigen remains undetermined.

The TCR sequence derives from a male donor in good health and CMV-seronegative. V and J are TRBV4-1 and TRBJ1-5; 12 positions match TRBD1. The sequencing sample was made of PBMCs. DNA for the CDR3: TGCGCCAGCAGCCCCGAGGGACAGGGGGCAGGTCAGCCCCAGCATTTT. Protein sequence: CASSPEGQGAGQPQHF.